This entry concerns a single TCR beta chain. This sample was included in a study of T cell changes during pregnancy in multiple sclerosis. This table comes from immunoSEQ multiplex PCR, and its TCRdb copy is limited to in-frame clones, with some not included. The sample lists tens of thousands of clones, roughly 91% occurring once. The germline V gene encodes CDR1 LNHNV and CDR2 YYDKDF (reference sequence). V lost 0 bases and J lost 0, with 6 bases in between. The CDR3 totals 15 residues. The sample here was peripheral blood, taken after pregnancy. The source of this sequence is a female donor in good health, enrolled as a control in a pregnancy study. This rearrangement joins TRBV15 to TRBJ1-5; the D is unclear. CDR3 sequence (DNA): TGTGCCACCAGCAGAGACAGGTATAGCAATCAGCCCCAGCATTTT. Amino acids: CATSRDRYSNQPQHF.